The TCR beta chain under discussion was sequenced for a study of circulating CD8 cells and anti-PD-1 response in melanoma. In its sample, this clonotype ranks as medium-sized (0.01 to 0.1%). Its antigen is not identified. Germline V gene sequence: CDR1 LGHNA, CDR2 YNFKEQ. Trimming stripped 4 bases from V and 4 bases from J, with 16 bases between. The CDR3 extends over 15 amino acids. Live CD3+CD8+TCRalphabeta+ cells were sorted into four subsets by PD-1 and/or TIGIT. Study-level findings and limits: TIGIT repertoires were least diverse, DNEG repertoires most diverse. At M1, fewer than 7.5% of TRB clonotypes appeared in multiple subsets. Expanded sorted subsets were checked for tumor reactivity using peptides.

Using around 14 ng of total RNA, TCR libraries were made with the QIAseq Immune Repertoire TCR panel. One entry per CDR3 protein results from TCRdb running MiXCR on the reads. The sample includes approximately 2,200 distinct CDR3 sequences, about 8% of them seen just once. The sequence was obtained from a human donor with melanoma. The chain combines TRBV4-2 with TRBJ1-2; D remains ambiguous. This specimen was CD8+ T cells from PBMCs, taken at baseline or after one month of anti-PD-1 therapy (not recorded which). CDR3 protein: CASSREDTDIYGYTF. The CDR3 nucleotides are TGTGCCAGCAGCCGCGAAGACACAGACATCTATGGCTACACCTTC.